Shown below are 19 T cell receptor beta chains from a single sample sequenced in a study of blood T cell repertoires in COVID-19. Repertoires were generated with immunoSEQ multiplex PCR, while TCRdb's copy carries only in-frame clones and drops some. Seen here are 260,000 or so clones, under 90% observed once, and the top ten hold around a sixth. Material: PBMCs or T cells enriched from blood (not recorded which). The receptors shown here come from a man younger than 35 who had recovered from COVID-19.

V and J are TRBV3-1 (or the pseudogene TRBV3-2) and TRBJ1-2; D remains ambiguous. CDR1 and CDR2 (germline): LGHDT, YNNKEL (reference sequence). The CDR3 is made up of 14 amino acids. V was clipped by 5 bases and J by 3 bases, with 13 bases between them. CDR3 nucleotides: TGTGCCAGCAGCGAAGGAATGTCAGACTATGGCTACACCTTC. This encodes CASSEGMSDYGYTF.

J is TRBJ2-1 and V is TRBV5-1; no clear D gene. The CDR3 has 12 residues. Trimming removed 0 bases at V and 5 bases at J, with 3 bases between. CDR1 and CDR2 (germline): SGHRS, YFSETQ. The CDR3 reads CASSLANNEQFF. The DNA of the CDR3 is TGCGCCAGCAGCTTGGCCAACAATGAGCAGTTCTTC.

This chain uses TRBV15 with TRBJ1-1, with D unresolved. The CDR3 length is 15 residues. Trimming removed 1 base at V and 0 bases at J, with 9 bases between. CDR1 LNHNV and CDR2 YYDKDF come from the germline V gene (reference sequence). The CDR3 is CATSRVSVMNTEAFF. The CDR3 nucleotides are TGTGCCACCAGCAGAGTTTCGGTTATGAACACTGAAGCTTTCTTT.

CDR3 region: CSVGGLLTYNEQFF. In DNA, the CDR3 is TGCAGCGTTGGAGGACTATTAACCTACAATGAGCAGTTCTTC. The rearrangement joins TRBV29-1 to TRBJ2-1, with TRBD2 as a possible D gene (6 bases). Deletions cut 4 bases from V and 2 bases from J, with 12 bases between. From germline, CDR1 is SQVTM and CDR2 ANQGSEA. The CDR3 is 14 amino acids.

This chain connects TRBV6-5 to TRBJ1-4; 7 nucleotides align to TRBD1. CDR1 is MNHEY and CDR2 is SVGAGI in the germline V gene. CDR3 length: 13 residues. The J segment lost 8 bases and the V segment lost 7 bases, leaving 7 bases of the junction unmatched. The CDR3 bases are TGTGCCAGCACCACGACAGGGCACGAAAAACTGTTTTTT. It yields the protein CASTTTGHEKLFF.

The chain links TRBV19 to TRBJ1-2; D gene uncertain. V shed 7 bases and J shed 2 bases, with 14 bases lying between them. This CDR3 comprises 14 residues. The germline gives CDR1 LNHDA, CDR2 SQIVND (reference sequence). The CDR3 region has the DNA TGTGCCAGTACCCTGGACGGACTAAACTATGGCTACACCTTC. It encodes CASTLDGLNYGYTF. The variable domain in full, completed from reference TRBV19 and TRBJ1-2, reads DGGITQSPKYLFRKEGQNVTLSCEQNLNHDAMYWYRQDPGQGLRLIYYSQIVNDFQKGDIAEGYSVSREKKESFPLTVTSAQKNPTAFYLCASTLDGLNYGYTFGSGTRLTVV.

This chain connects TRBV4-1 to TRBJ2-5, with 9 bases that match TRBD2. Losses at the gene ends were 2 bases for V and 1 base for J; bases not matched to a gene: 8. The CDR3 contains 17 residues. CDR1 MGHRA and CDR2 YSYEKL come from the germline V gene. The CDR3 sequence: CASSQYLAGRGQETQYF. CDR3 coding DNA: TGCGCCAGCAGCCAATATCTAGCGGGGAGGGGCCAAGAGACCCAGTACTTC.

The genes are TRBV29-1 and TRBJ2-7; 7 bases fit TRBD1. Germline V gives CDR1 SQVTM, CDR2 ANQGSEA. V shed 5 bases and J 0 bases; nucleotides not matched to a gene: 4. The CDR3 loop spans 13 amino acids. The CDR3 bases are TGCAGCGTTCGGGACAGATACTCCTACGAGCAGTACTTC. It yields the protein CSVRDRYSYEQYF.

The CDR3 DNA reads TGTGCCAGCAGCTTAGGGCGGCCGGGACAGAGAAATGGCTACACCTTC. Encoded protein: CASSLGRPGQRNGYTF. The rearrangement links TRBV7-8 to TRBJ1-2; 7 nucleotides match TRBD1. Trimming took 1 base from V and 6 from J; bases not matched to a gene: 11. This CDR3 region has 16 residues. Germline V gene sequence: CDR1 SGHVS, CDR2 FQNEAQ.

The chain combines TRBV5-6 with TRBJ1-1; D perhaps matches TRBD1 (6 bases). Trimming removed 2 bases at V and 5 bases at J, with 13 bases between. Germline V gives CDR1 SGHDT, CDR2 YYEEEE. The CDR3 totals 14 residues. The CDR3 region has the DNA TGTGCCAGCAGCTTCCTCGGCACAGGGACTGAAGCTTTCTTT. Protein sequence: CASSFLGTGTEAFF.

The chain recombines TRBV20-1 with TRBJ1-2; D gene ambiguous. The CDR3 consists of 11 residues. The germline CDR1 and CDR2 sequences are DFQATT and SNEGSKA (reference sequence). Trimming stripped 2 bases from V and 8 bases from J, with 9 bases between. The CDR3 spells CSARLTRGYTF. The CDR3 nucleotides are TGCAGTGCTAGATTGACTAGGGGCTACACCTTC.

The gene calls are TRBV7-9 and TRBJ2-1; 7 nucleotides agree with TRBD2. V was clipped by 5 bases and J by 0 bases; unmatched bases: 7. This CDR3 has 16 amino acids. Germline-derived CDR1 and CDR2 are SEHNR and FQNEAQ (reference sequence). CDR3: CASSHTSESSYNEQFF. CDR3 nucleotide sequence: TGTGCCAGCAGCCACACTAGCGAGAGCTCCTACAATGAGCAGTTCTTC.

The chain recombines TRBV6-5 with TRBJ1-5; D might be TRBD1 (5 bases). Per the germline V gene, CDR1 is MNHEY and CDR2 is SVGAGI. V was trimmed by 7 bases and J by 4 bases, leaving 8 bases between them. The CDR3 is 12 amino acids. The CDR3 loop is CASNRQNQPQHF. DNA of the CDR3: TGTGCCAGCAACCGACAGAATCAGCCCCAGCATTTT.

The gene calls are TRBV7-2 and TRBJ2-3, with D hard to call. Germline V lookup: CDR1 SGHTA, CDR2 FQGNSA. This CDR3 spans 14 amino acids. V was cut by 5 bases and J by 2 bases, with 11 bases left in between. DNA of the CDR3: TGTGCCAGCAGCCCCCGTGAGGTCACAGATACGCAGTATTTT. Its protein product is CASSPREVTDTQYF.

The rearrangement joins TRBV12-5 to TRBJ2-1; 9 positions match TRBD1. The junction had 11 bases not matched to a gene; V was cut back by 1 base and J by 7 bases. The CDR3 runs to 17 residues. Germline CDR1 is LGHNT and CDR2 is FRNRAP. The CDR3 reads CASGLGLTGGSVNEQFF. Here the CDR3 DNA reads TGTGCTAGTGGTTTGGGGCTCACAGGGGGCTCCGTTAATGAGCAGTTCTTC.

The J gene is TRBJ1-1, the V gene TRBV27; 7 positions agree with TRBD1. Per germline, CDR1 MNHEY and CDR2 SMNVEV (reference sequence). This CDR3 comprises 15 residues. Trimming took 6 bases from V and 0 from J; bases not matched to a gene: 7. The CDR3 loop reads CASSSYGTVNTEAFF. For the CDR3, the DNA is TGTGCCAGCAGCTCTTACGGGACAGTGAACACTGAAGCTTTCTTT.

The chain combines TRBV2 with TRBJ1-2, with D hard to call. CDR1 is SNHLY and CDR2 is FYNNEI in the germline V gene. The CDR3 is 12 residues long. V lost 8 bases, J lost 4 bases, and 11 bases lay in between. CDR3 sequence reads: CASLRDPYGYTF. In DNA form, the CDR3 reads TGTGCCAGCCTGAGGGATCCCTATGGCTACACCTTC.

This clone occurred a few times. This CDR3 reads CASSDSSGRATGELFF. The CDR3 DNA is TGTGCCAGCAGTGACTCTAGCGGGAGGGCCACCGGGGAGCTGTTTTTT. The chain joins TRBV6-4 to TRBJ2-2; 11 positions agree with TRBD2. Germline V lookup: CDR1 MRHNA, CDR2 SNTAGT. V lost 0 bases and J lost 4; bases outside the gene matches: 1. This CDR3 has 16 residues.

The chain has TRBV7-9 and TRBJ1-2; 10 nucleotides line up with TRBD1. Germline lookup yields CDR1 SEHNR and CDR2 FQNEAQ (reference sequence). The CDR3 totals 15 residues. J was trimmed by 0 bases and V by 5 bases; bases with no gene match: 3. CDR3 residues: CASSAGQGTNYGYTF. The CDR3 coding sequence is TGTGCCAGCAGCGCGGGACAGGGGACTAACTATGGCTACACCTTC.